The 3 T cell receptor beta chains below all came from one sample that was sequenced in a study of shared clonotypes between healthy human individuals (dated by TCRdb to 2020 to 2022). Library preparation employed the immunoSEQ multiplex PCR assay. The clones in this table, taken by TCRdb from immuneACCESS, are in-frame only. Not every clone is retained; where verified, under half of the shortfall comes from an unresolved V gene, and the cause of the rest is unknown. The sample table records millions of clones; over 85% of these occur just once. The ten largest clones capture about 1.1% of the sample. For the CD8 naive samples, CD45RO-negative cells were positively selected for CCR7, yielding a CD45RA+CCR7+ population from which TemRA cells were excluded. Material for sequencing was naive CD8+ T cells sorted from blood. This specimen's cell subset or site label, interpreted: CD45RA+CCR7+. Source of these receptors: a man younger than 35 in good health.

With regard to this clone: This sample includes further DNA sequences coding for the same CDR3. V usage is TRBV27 and J usage is TRBJ2-7; 9 bases are a match to TRBD1. CDR1 and CDR2 from the germline V gene are MNHEY and SMNVEV (reference sequence). The CDR3 is made up of 14 amino acids. Unmatched junction bases numbered 4, after V lost 5 bases and J lost 2 bases. The CDR3 bases are TGTGCCAGCAGTCCCGGGACAGGGCCCTACGAGCAGTACTTC. It yields the protein CASSPGTGPYEQYF.

About this clone itself: Within the sample, other DNA sequences also encode this same CDR3. The J gene is TRBJ2-2, the V gene TRBV27; D is unresolved. CDR3 length: 13 amino acids. Germline CDR1 and CDR2: MNHEY and SMNVEV (reference sequence). Deletions cut 2 bases from V and 2 bases from J, with 3 bases between. The CDR3 region is CASSLPNTGELFF. In nucleotides, the CDR3 is TGTGCCAGCAGTTTACCCAACACCGGGGAGCTGTTTTTT.

The chain uses TRBV29-1 and TRBJ2-2; TRBD1 matches 12 bases. V lost 6 bases, J lost 6 bases, and 8 bases stayed unmatched. Per the germline V gene, CDR1 is SQVTM and CDR2 is ANQGSEA. The CDR3 has 15 amino acids. The CDR3 protein is CSVTGTGGAAGELFF. CDR3 DNA: TGCAGCGTGACCGGGACAGGGGGCGCCGCCGGGGAGCTGTTTTTT.